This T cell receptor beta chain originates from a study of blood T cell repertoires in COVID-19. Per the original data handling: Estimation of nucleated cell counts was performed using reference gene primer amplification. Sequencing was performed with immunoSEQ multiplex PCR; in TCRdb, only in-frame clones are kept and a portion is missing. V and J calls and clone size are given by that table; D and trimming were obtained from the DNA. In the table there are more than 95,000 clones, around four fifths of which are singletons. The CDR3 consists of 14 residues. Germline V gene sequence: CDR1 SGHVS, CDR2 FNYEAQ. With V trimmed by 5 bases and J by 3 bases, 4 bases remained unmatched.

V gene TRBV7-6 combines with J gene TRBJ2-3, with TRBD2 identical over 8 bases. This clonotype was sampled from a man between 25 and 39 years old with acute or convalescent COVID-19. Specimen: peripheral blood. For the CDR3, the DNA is TGTGCCAGCAGCCAAGGACTAGCTACAGATACGCAGTATTTT. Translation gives CASSQGLATDTQYF. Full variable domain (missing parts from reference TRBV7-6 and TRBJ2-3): GAGVSQSPRYKVTKRGQDVALRCDPISGHVSLYWYRQALGQGPEFLTYFNYEAQQDKSGLPNDRFSAERPEGSISTLTIQRTEQRDSAMYRCASSQGLATDTQYFGPGTRLTVL.